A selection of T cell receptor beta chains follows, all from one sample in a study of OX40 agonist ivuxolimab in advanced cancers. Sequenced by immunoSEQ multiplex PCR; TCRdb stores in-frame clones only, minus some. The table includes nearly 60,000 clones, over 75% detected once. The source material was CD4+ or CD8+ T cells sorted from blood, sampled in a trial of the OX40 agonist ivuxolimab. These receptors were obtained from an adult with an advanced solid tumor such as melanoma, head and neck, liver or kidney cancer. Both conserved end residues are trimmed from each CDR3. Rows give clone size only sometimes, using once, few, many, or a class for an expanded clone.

CDR3: ASSGQYPLGGYT
V: TRBV6-1
J: TRBJ1-2
size: -

CDR3: ASSPPGLAGTYEQY
V: TRBV11-2
J: TRBJ2-7
size: -

CDR3: SVERTGGRETQY
V: TRBV29-1
J: TRBJ2-5
size: -

CDR3: ASSLVGLTSTDTQY
V: TRBV7-2
J: TRBJ2-3
size: -

CDR3: ASSQAGGPFEQF
V: TRBV11-2
J: TRBJ2-1
size: -

CDR3: ASIKSGTLGYGYT
V: TRBV28
J: TRBJ1-2
size: -

CDR3: ASSHYPPPETQY
V: TRBV14
J: TRBJ2-5
size: -

CDR3: ASRNTGELF
V: TRBV10-1
J: TRBJ2-2
size: -

CDR3: ASSQGTRVNSPLH
V: TRBV4-1
J: TRBJ1-6
size: -

CDR3: ASRVRDRNTEAF
V: TRBV19
J: TRBJ1-1
size: -

CDR3: ASRPLSGNTIY
V: TRBV5-1
J: TRBJ1-3
size: -

CDR3: ASSWGSGVNNEQF
V: TRBV5-4
J: TRBJ2-1
size: -

CDR3: ASSQFGTGDGYT
V: TRBV4-1
J: TRBJ1-2
size: -

CDR3: ASSVSGEKSDTQY
V: TRBV9
J: TRBJ2-3
size: -

CDR3: ASSEFGGENEKLF
V: TRBV2
J: TRBJ1-4
size: -

CDR3: ASSYSRDTYEQY
V: TRBV6-5
J: -
size: -

CDR3: ASSIGTSGVEQF
V: TRBV5-1
J: TRBJ2-1
size: -

CDR3: ASSEALPRTF
V: TRBV2
J: TRBJ1-2
size: -

CDR3: ASSFTKAAQETQY
V: TRBV7-6
J: TRBJ2-5
size: few

CDR3: ASSLSGEANYGYT
V: TRBV5-1
J: TRBJ1-2
size: -

CDR3: ASSLASYEQY
V: TRBV5-6
J: TRBJ2-7
size: medium-sized

CDR3: ASSVPSTSGDTGELF
V: TRBV9
J: TRBJ2-2
size: -

CDR3: ASSLDRGPGDTQY
V: TRBV7-8
J: TRBJ2-3
size: -

CDR3: ASSRARGGTQY
V: TRBV14
J: TRBJ2-5
size: -

CDR3: ASSPPRLADTGELF
V: TRBV19
J: TRBJ2-2
size: -

CDR3: ASSSGSWQRYEQY
V: TRBV5-6
J: TRBJ2-7
size: -

CDR3: ASSPTRDRGQSPLH
V: TRBV21-1
J: TRBJ1-6
size: -

CDR3: ASRQNRADTQY
V: TRBV7-8
J: TRBJ2-3
size: few

CDR3: ASKTSPGRSSGGPSSTDTQY
V: TRBV5-1
J: TRBJ2-3
size: -

CDR3: ASSSRPAGGNTGELF
V: TRBV11-1
J: TRBJ2-2
size: -

CDR3: ASSLAGQGWDTQY
V: TRBV5-4
J: TRBJ2-3
size: -

CDR3: ASSSPGLGVNEQF
V: TRBV7-9
J: TRBJ2-1
size: -

CDR3: ASSRSGGQTYEQY
V: TRBV7-9
J: TRBJ2-7
size: few

CDR3: ASRKGTGGRDEQF
V: TRBV6-1
J: TRBJ2-1
size: -

CDR3: ASNPQGHNQPQH
V: TRBV28
J: TRBJ1-5
size: -

CDR3: ASALWDSQETQY
V: TRBV6-1
J: TRBJ2-5
size: -

CDR3: ASSLGTGDEKLF
V: TRBV7-6
J: TRBJ1-4
size: -

CDR3: ASSKTDNNSPLH
V: TRBV7-9
J: TRBJ1-6
size: -

CDR3: ASSLREHEQY
V: TRBV5-1
J: TRBJ2-7
size: -

CDR3: ASTPGGVNSPLH
V: TRBV6-1
J: TRBJ1-6
size: few

CDR3: ASSLSGEQY
V: TRBV7-2
J: TRBJ2-7
size: -

CDR3: ASSIRRTDTQY
V: TRBV19
J: TRBJ2-3
size: -

CDR3: ASMRGGTRRDIQY
V: TRBV2
J: TRBJ2-4
size: few

CDR3: ASSPRPGGNTEAF
V: TRBV5-4
J: TRBJ1-1
size: -

CDR3: ASSPPFGDTIY
V: TRBV9
J: TRBJ1-3
size: -

CDR3: ASSQGTGRNQPQH
V: TRBV11-1
J: TRBJ1-5
size: -

CDR3: ASSRPGSQAPLH
V: TRBV6-5
J: TRBJ1-6
size: few

CDR3: ASSRDPASTDTQY
V: TRBV2
J: TRBJ2-3
size: -

CDR3: ASTVRGGLSTDTQY
V: TRBV5-1
J: TRBJ2-3
size: -

CDR3: ASSLPTGSGGLSRETQY
V: TRBV5-1
J: TRBJ2-5
size: -